The entry below gives a single T cell receptor beta chain sequence along with its context. There is no known antigen for this receptor. Per-base qualities were not stored, and no clone one base away is much larger. These data come from a study of human T cells and chemical hapten exposure (dated by TCRdb to the early 2020s). For the wider study: For sensitization, 2% DPC in acetone was applied to a 2 cm by 2 cm area of upper inner arm skin. Throughout the approximately 23-week study period, patients were also given weekly therapeutic DPC doses on the scalp. Patch testing was done on the upper back using Finn chambers containing 0.01% DPC, and results were scored after 6 days according to International Contact Dermatitis Research Group standards. The mostly female patient cohort included alopecia areata with under or over 50% scalp involvement, alopecia totalis and alopecia universalis. The libraries were sequenced as a pool, and the TCR yield per sample differed mostly because of small variations in library volumes within the pool. This study followed changes in the peripheral blood TCR repertoire in vivo during primary and secondary sensitization of alopecia patients to the hapten diphenylcyclopropenone (DPC). Blood samples were taken from patients before sensitization (week 0) and then at 2, 6 and about 24 weeks after DPC sensitization. Blood for TCR sequencing was provided by twenty-nine alopecia patients at one to four time points (pre-sensitization, 2, 6 and 24 weeks).

What the authors observed across the whole study: The number of PT1 expanded TCRs positively correlated with patch test score, significant at thresholds 8, 16 and 32 but not 4. The number of TCRs above 1 in 1000 frequency did not change with DPC sensitization; there was no evidence of global repertoire structure alterations. All patients had alopecia, a presumed autoimmune disease, so their immune response might differ from that of healthy individuals. Expanded TCRs formed significantly more large CDR3 similarity clusters than pre-sensitization or healthy control sets, consistent with antigen-driven responses. Repeated subsampling changed both the strength of the expansion versus patch-test correlation and the threshold at which that correlation became significant.

CDR1 and CDR2 are read off the germline V gene as SQVTM and ANQGSEA. The CDR3 goes from the cysteine to the phenylalanine over 13 residues. The entry retains the CDR3 DNA only, 39 bases that are in frame from base 1. V is clipped by 8 bases and J by 5 bases, and the sequence between their germline boundaries is 18 bases long. The library was produced with RACE. The sample was run on a NextSeq 500. During library preparation, unique molecular identifiers were attached to individual cDNA molecules so that TCRs could be counted quantitatively and reproducibly. For every blood RNA sample, sequencing covered both the TCR alpha and TCR beta chains. As for the authors' bioinformatics: The median number of TCRs per sample was around 100,000, ranging from 23,224 to 690,600. The Decombinator software suite was used to annotate V, J and CDR3 in the TCR reads. For the PS versus PT1 abundance plots, all samples were subsampled to the same number of TCRs (28,000). Expanded TCRs were defined as absent before sensitization and observed at least eight times at the 2-week time point. In TCRdb, the public reads were trimmed at Q25 with fastp and aligned with MiXCR, with productive beta chains retained. Rows with one shared CDR3 protein collapse into an entry with the most common genes and DNA. The V and J calls and clone size are TCRdb's, not the authors'. A total of 70,000 or so distinct CDR3 sequences appear in this sample, over 8.5% of them only once. Of the sample, 1.4% is held by the ten largest clones.

What the time point label conveys for this sample: patch test 3, about 24 weeks after DPC sensitization. The sample's treatment or condition, from its label and the paper: therapeutic diphenylcyclopropenone sensitization with weekly scalp DPC. At every patch-test visit, the blood draw took place before the patch test was put on. Eligible patients were aged 18 to 70, diagnosed with alopecia, deemed suitable for DPC therapy, and excluded if pregnant. Total RNA was extracted from unfractionated whole blood collected in Tempus Blood RNA tubes. The TCR originated in a woman aged 45 to 65 with alopecia areata. Some clones in this sample may be carry-over from other donors' samples. This chain joins TRBV29-1 to TRBJ2-5, with TRBD1 perhaps the D gene, on 6 matching bases. This material consisted of whole blood, taken in connection with sensitization to the hapten diphenylcyclopropenone (DPC). The CDR3 in this case is CSSIRGVGETQYF. The DNA sequence follows: TGCAGCTCTATCAGGGGTGTGGGGGAGACCCAGTACTTC.